The 5 T cell receptor beta chains given below trace back to one sample, sequenced in a study of CD8+ T cells in alopecia areata. Regarding treatment: oral pan-JAK inhibitor, 5-10 mg twice daily. TCR sequencing used cDNA made by reverse transcription of extracted RNA. Measured with immunoSEQ multiplex PCR; TCRdb has only the in-frame clones, and not every one. The sample contains some 240,000 clones, about 58% of which appear only once. Sequenced material: CD4+ T cells sorted from blood, taken at week 4, from a patient treated with tofacitinib. The source of these receptors is a human donor with alopecia areata.

This clone was detected a few times. V is TRBV2 and J is TRBJ2-7; D is undetermined. Germline V gives CDR1 SNHLY, CDR2 FYNNEI. Trimming took 3 bases from V and 6 from J, leaving 3 bases between them. The CDR3 is 10 residues long. As DNA, the CDR3 is TGTGCCAGCAGTGATCTCGAGCAGTACTTC. Translated: CASSDLEQYF. Looking up the rest from reference TRBV2 and TRBJ2-7 gives the full variable domain: EPEVTQTPSHQVTQMGQEVILRCVPISNHLYFYWYRQILGQKVEFLVSFYNNEISEKSEIFDDQFSVERPDGSNFTLKIRSTKLEDSAMYFCASSDLEQYFGPGTRLTVT.

The chain recombines TRBV7-2 with TRBJ1-6, with 9 nucleotides matching TRBD1. This CDR3 contains 15 residues. V lost 5 bases and J lost 7; bases outside the gene matches: 6. Germline V gene data show CDR1 as SGHTA and CDR2 as FQGNSA. The DNA for the CDR3 is TGTGCCAGCAGCCGCGGGGACAGGGTGAATTCACCCCTCCACTTT. Protein: CASSRGDRVNSPLHF.

On this clone itself: This CDR3 is missing its conserved last phenylalanine or tryptophan, likely due to a read error. Because the CDR3's place on the DNA is in doubt, the DNA is left out and the CDR3 is given as listed by TCRdb. This chain uses TRBV6-6 with TRBJ1-2; TRBD1 reflects the table's D call only, with no check against the DNA. The germline gives CDR1 MNHNY, CDR2 SVGAGI (reference sequence). The CDR3 contains 11 residues when both ends are counted. The CDR3 sequence is CASSSGTGATI.

The chain recombines TRBV29-1 with TRBJ2-1; TRBD1 is a possible D gene (5 bases). The CDR3 runs 15 residues. CDR1 SQVTM and CDR2 ANQGSEA come from the germline V gene. Trimming pared 8 bases from V and 0 bases from J, leaving 17 bases between. CDR3 amino acids: CSSARAPSSYNEQFF. The CDR3 region has the DNA TGCAGCAGCGCCAGGGCCCCCAGCTCCTACAATGAGCAGTTCTTC.

This clone has at least ten counts. The chain has TRBV9 and TRBJ2-7; TRBD2 might be the D (5 bases). This CDR3 is 14 amino acids long. Per germline, CDR1 SGDLS and CDR2 YYNGEE. Trimming removed 0 bases from V and 7 bases from J, with 14 bases in between. The CDR3 DNA reads as TGTGCCAGCAGCGTAGGCGTAGCGTCCGGGGAGCAGTACTTC. Its protein is CASSVGVASGEQYF.